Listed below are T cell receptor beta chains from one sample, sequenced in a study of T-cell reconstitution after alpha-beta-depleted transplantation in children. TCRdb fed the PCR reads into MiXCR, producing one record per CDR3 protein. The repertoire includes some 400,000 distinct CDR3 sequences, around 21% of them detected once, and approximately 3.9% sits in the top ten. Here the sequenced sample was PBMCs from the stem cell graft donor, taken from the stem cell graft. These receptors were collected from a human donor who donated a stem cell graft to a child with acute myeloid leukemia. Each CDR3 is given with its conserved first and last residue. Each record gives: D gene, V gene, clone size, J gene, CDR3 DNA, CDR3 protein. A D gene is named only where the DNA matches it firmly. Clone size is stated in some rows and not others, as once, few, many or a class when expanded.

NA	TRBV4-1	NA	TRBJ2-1	TGCGCCAGCAGCCAACTCATCTTCACGCGGGACTCCTACAATGAGCAGTTCTTC	CASSQLIFTRDSYNEQFF
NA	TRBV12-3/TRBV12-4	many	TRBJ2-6	TGTGCCAGCAGTTTCTCTACAGCTGGGGCCAACGTCCTGACTTTC	CASSFSTAGANVLTF
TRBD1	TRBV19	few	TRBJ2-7	TGTGCCAGTAGCCTCCGGACAGGGAACGGCGAGCAGTACTTC	CASSLRTGNGEQYF
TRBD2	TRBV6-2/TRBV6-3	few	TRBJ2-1	TGTGCCAGCAAAAGCGGGAGGCCCGTATCCTACAATGAGCAGTTCTTC	CASKSGRPVSYNEQFF
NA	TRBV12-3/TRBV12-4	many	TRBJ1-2	TGTGCCAGCAGTTTCGGGGGGCAAGGCTATGGCTACACCTTC	CASSFGGQGYGYTF
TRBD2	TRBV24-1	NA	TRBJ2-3	TGTGCCACCAGTGATTTTGGGCTAGCGGACTTCACAGATACGCAGTATTTT	CATSDFGLADFTDTQYF
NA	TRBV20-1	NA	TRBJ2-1	TGCAGTGCTAGCCGGGACAACTCCTACAATGAGCAGTTCTTC	CSASRDNSYNEQFF
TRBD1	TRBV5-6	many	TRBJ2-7	TGTGCCAGCAGCATCGGGACAGGGCGCGAGCAGTACTTC	CASSIGTGREQYF
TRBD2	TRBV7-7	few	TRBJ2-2	TGTGCCAGCAGCCGTGCCCTCAGCGGGAGAGGTACCGGGGAGCTGTTTTTT	CASSRALSGRGTGELFF
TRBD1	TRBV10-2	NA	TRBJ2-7	TGCGCCAGCAGAGGGACAGGGCCAAGCTACGAGCAGTACTTC	CASRGTGPSYEQYF
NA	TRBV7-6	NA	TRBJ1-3	TGTGCCAGCAGCTCCGGTGACAGCTCTGGAAACACCATATATTTT	CASSSGDSSGNTIYF
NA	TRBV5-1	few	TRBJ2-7	TGCGCCAGCAGATTAGGGGGGCGTGACTACGAGCAGTACTTC	CASRLGGRDYEQYF
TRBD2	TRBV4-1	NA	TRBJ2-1	TGCGCCAGCAGCCAAGCATTTTCAGCGGGAGGTAATGAGCAGTTCTTC	CASSQAFSAGGNEQFF
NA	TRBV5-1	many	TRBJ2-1	TGCGCCAGCAGCTATGGGACGGGGACCTACAATGAGCAGTTCTTC	CASSYGTGTYNEQFF
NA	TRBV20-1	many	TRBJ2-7	TGCAGTGCTCCCGAACTGACATCTTGGGAGCAGTACTTC	CSAPELTSWEQYF
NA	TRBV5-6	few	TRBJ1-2	TGTGCCAGCAGCTCTATAACGGGAGGCTATGGCTACACCTTC	CASSSITGGYGYTF
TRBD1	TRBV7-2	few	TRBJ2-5	TGTGCCAGCAGCTTTTCGGGACAGGGTTGGGAGACCCAGTACTTC	CASSFSGQGWETQYF
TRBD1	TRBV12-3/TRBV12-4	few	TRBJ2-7	TGTGCCAGCAGAGTGGGACAGGCCTACGAGCAGTACTTC	CASRVGQAYEQYF